This TCR beta chain appears in the sequencing data of a study of a mutant IDH1 vaccine in newly diagnosed glioma. Across the study: Patients received eight vaccinations in weeks 1, 3, 5, 7, 11, 15, 19, 23. Those enrolled had earlier been treated with radiotherapy, temozolomide, or both, mostly both. Commencement of vaccination occurred 4-6 weeks following radiotherapy alone, or concurrently with temozolomide cycles.

Time point reported: week 5, during vaccination. Doses of 300 ug of mutant IDH1 20-mer peptide were given with topical imiquimod. Clones were read by immunoSEQ multiplex PCR, and TCRdb kept only the in-frame ones, dropping some. The data hold more than 25,000 clones, with 70% to 85% observed a single time. This clone was detected only once. Its antigen remains unidentified. This sequence was found in a man aged 35-49 years with glioma. Some clones in this sample may be carry-over from other donors' samples. Sample: PBMCs, taken from a glioma patient whose treatment included an IDH1 peptide vaccine.

CDR3 sequence: CASSEQFRNQPQHF. CDR3 in DNA: TGTGCCAGCAGTGAACAATTTCGCAATCAGCCCCAGCATTTT. The rearrangement links TRBV2 to TRBJ1-5; the D is unclear. V was clipped by 2 bases and J by 2 bases, with 7 bases between them. Germline V gives CDR1 SNHLY, CDR2 FYNNEI. The CDR3 is 14 residues long.